This T cell receptor (beta chain) came from a study of blood T cell repertoires in COVID-19. Across the study: The United States, Italy and Spain provided the acute and convalescent COVID-19 samples. T cells, B-cell-depleted T cells, or PBMCs supplied cDNA or gDNA.

The sample holds one count of this clone. The V end was cut by 7 bases, the J end by 4 bases, with 16 bases between. Per the germline V gene, CDR1 is SEHNR and CDR2 is FQNEAQ (reference sequence). The CDR3 sequence is 14 residues long. In the original analysis: Reference gene primers were amplified, and this amplification served to estimate nucleated cell counts. Assay used: immunoSEQ multiplex PCR; TCRdb lists only in-frame clones, some missing. That table furnishes V, J and clone size, whereas the DNA furnished D and trimming. The data contain about 230,000 clones, 85% to 90% of them singletons. The TCR comes from a man aged 45 to 65 with COVID-19, enrolled during active disease. The genes are TRBV7-9 and TRBJ1-1; maybe TRBD1 (6 bases). The sequenced material came from peripheral blood. CDR3 in DNA: TGTGCCAGCACTAATCTGGCGGGGGCCACTGAAGCTTTCTTT. It encodes CASTNLAGATEAFF.